The entry below describes one TCR beta chain. This specimen comes from a study of blood T cell repertoires in COVID-19. V lost 5 bases, J lost 5 bases, and 18 bases lay in between. The CDR3 is 15 amino acids. In germline, CDR1 is MDHEN, CDR2 SYDVKM. Original processing methods: Amplification from reference gene primers served as the basis for estimated nucleated cell counts. TCRdb's copy holds only in-frame clones and misses some; the assay was immunoSEQ multiplex PCR. That table gives V, J and clone size, and the DNA gave D and trimming. The sample consists of approximately 200,000 clones, 80% to 90% of them appearing once.

The V gene is TRBV28, the J gene TRBJ2-5, with a tentative D call TRBD2 (7 bases). This receptor was taken from a young woman in a cohort exposed to, infected with or recovered from COVID-19 (not recorded which). Sample: PBMCs or T cells enriched from blood (not recorded which). The CDR3: CASSTPGGLGETQYF. The CDR3 DNA follows: TGTGCCAGCAGTACTCCGGGGGGCCTGGGTGAGACCCAGTACTTC.